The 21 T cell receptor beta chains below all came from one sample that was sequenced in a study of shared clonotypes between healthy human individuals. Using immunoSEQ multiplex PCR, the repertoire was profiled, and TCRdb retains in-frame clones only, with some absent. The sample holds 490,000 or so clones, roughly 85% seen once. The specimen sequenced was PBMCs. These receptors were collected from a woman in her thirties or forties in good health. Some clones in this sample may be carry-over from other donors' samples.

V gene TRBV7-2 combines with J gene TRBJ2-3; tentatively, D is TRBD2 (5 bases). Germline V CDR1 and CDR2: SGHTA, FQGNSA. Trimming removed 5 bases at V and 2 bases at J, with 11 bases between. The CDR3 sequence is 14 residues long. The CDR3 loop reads CASSVTRLTDTQYF. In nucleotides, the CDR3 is TGTGCCAGCAGCGTTACTAGGCTCACAGATACGCAGTATTTT.

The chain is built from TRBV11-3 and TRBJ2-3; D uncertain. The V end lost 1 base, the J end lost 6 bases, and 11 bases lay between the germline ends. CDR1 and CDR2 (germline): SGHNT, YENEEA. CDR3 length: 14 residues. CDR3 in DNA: TGTGCCAGCAGCTTAGGTGGTCATCGGGATACGCAGTATTTT. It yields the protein CASSLGGHRDTQYF.

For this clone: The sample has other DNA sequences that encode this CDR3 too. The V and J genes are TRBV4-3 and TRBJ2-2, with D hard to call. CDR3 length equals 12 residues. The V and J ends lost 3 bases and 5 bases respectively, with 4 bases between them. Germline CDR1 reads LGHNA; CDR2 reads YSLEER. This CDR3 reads CASSQGTGELFF. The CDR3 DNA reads TGCGCCAGCAGCCAGGGTACCGGGGAGCTGTTTTTT.

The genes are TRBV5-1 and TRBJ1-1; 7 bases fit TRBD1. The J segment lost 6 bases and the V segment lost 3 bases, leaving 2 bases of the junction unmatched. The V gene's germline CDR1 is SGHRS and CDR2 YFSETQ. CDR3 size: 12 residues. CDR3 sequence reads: CASSSRGAEAFF. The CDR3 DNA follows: TGCGCCAGCAGCTCCAGGGGGGCTGAAGCTTTCTTT.

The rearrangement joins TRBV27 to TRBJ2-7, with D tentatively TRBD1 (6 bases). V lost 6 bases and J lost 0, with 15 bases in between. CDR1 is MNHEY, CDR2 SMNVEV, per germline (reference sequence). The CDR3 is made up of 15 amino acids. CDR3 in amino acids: CASRSRDISSYEQYF. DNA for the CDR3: TGTGCCAGCAGATCACGGGACATTTCCTCCTACGAGCAGTACTTC.

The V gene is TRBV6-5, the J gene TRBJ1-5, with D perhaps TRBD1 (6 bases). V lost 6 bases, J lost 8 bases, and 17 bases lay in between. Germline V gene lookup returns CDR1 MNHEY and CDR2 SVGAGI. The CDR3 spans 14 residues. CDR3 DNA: TGTGCCAGCAGCAGGGGTGGGGGCGGTGAGCCCCAGCATTTT. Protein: CASSRGGGGEPQHF.

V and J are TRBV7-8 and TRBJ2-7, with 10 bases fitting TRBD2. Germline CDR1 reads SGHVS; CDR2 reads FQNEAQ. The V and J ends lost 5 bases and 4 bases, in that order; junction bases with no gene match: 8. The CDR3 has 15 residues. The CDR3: CASSLKAGGPYEQYF. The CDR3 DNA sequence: TGTGCCAGCAGCCTCAAAGCGGGAGGGCCATACGAGCAGTACTTC.

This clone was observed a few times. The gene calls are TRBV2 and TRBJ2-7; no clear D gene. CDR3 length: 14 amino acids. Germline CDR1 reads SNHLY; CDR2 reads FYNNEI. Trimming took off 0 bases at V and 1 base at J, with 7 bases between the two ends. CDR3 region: CASSEAMGSYEQYF. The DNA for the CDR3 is TGTGCCAGCAGTGAAGCAATGGGTTCCTACGAGCAGTACTTC.

The CDR3 sequence is CASSPRTTYNEQFF. CDR3 nucleotide sequence: TGTGCCAGCAGCCCCAGGACTACCTACAATGAGCAGTTCTTC. The V gene is TRBV25-1, the J gene TRBJ2-1, with D tentatively TRBD2 (6 bases). Germline assignment: CDR1 MGHDK and CDR2 SYGVNS. The CDR3 sequence is 14 residues long. V shed 6 bases and J shed 2 bases, with 11 bases lying between them.

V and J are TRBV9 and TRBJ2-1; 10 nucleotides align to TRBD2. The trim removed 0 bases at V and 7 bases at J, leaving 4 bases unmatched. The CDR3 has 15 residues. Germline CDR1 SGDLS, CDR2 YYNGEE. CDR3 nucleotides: TGTGCCAGCAGCGTAGGGGCTAGCGGGAGAAATGAGCAGTTCTTC. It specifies CASSVGASGRNEQFF.

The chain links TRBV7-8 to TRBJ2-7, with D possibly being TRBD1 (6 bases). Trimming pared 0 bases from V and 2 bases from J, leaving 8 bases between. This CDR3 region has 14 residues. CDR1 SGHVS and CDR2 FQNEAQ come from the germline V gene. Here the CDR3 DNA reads TGTGCCAGCAGCTTAGCTGAGGGGGCCTACGAGCAGTACTTC. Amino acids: CASSLAEGAYEQYF.

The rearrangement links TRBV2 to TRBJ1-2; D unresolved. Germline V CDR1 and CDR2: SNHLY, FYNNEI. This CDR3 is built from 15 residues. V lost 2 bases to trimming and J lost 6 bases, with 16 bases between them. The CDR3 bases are TGTGCCAGCAGTGAAACCCAGTCCGCTATGGATGGCTACACCTTC. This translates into CASSETQSAMDGYTF. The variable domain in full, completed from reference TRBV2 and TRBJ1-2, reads EPEVTQTPSHQVTQMGQEVILRCVPISNHLYFYWYRQILGQKVEFLVSFYNNEISEKSEIFDDQFSVERPDGSNFTLKIRSTKLEDSAMYFCASSETQSAMDGYTFGSGTRLTVV.

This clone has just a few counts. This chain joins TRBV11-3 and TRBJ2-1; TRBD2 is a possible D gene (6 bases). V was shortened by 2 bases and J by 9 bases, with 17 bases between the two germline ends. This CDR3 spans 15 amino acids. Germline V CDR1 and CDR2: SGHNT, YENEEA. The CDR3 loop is CASSLYSGPRGEQFF. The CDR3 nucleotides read TGTGCCAGCAGCTTATATAGCGGACCCCGGGGTGAGCAGTTCTTC.

CDR3 sequence: CASSFRHGRGYGYTF. Here the CDR3 DNA reads TGTGCCAGCAGTTTCAGACATGGGAGGGGTTATGGCTACACCTTC. The gene calls are TRBV6-5 and TRBJ1-2, with D perhaps TRBD1 (5 bases). The CDR3 consists of 15 residues. Deletions cut 4 bases from V and 5 bases from J, with 17 bases between. Germline CDR1 is MNHEY and CDR2 is SVGAGI.

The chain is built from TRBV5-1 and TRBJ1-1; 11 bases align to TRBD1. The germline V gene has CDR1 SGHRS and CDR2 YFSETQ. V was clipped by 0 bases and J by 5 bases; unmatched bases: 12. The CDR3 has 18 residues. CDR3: CASSLAGTGGLLWTEAFF. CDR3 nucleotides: TGCGCCAGCAGCTTGGCCGGGACAGGGGGTCTTCTGTGGACTGAAGCTTTCTTT.

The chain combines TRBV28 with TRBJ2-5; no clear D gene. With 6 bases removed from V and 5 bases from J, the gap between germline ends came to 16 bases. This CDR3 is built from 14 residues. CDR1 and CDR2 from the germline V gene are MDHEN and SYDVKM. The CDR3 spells CASSPSLVGETQYF. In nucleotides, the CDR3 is TGTGCCAGCAGCCCGTCCTTGGTTGGGGAGACCCAGTACTTC.

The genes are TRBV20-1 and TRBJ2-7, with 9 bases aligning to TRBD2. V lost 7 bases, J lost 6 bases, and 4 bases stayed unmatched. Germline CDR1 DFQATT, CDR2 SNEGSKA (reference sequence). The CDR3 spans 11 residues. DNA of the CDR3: TGCAGTGGGGTAGCGGGAGTCGAGCAGTACTTC. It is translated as CSGVAGVEQYF.

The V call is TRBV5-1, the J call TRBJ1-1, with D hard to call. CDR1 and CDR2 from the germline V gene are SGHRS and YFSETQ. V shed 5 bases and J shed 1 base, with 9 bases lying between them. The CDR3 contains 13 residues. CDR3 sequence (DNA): TGCGCCAGCAGTTCCTCAGGGAACACTGAAGCTTTCTTT. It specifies CASSSSGNTEAFF.

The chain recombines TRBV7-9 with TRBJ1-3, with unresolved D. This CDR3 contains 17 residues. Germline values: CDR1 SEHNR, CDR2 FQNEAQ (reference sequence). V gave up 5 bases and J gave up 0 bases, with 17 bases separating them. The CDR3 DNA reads TGTGCCAGCAGCCACTCGCGGGATTGGGGCTCTGGAAACACCATATATTTT. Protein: CASSHSRDWGSGNTIYF.

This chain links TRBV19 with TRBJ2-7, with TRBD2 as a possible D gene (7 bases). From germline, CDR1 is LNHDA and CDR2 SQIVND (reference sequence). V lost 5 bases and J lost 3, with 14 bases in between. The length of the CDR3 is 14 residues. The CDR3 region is CASSVQGGDYEQYF. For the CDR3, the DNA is TGTGCCAGTAGTGTACAGGGAGGGGACTACGAGCAGTACTTC.

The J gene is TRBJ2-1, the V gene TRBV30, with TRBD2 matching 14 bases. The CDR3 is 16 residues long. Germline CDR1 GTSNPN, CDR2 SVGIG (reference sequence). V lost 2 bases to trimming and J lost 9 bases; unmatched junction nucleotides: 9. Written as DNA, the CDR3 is TGTGCCTGGAGTAGGACTAGCGGGAGGATCTACGGTGAGCAGTTCTTC. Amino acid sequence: CAWSRTSGRIYGEQFF. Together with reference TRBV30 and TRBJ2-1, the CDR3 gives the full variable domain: SQTIHQWPATLVQPVGSPLSLECTVEGTSNPNLYWYRQAAGRGLQLLFYSVGIGQISSEVPQNLSASRPQDRQFILSSKKLLLSDSGFYLCAWSRTSGRIYGEQFFGPGTRLTVL.